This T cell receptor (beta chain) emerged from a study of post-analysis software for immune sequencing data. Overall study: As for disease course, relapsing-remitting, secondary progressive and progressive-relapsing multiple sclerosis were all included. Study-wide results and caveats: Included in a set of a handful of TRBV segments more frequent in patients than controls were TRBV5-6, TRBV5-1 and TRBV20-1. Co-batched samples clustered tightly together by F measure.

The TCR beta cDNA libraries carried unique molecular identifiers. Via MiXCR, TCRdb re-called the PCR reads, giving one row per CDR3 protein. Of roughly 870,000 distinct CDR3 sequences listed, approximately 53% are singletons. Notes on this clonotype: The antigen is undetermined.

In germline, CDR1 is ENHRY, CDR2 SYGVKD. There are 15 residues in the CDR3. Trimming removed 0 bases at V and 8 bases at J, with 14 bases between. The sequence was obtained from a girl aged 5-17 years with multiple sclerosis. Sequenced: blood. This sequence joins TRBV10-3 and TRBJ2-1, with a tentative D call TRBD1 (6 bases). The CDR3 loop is CAISESTDRWDEQFF. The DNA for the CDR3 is TGTGCCATCAGTGAGTCGACCGACAGGTGGGATGAGCAGTTCTTC.